These T cell receptor beta chains were read from a single sample in a study of shared clonotypes between healthy human individuals. The table came from immunoSEQ multiplex PCR; TCRdb's copy has only in-frame clones and leaves some out. The table shows roughly 2.5 million clones, with around nine tenths occurring only once. The sample comprised naive CD4+ T cells sorted from blood. The receptors come from a man between 18 and 35 years old in good health. CDR3s include the opening cysteine and the closing phenylalanine or tryptophan. The order of the fields is V gene, clone size, D gene, J gene, CDR3 DNA, CDR3 protein. D genes are given only for firm matches. Size tells how often a clone was seen (once, few, many) or the class of an expanded clone, and some rows leave it out.

TRBV10-3	-	-	TRBJ2-7	TGTGCCATCAGCGGACGTCTCTACGAGCAGTACTTC	CAISGRLYEQYF
TRBV5-1	-	-	TRBJ1-2	TGCGCCAGCAGCTTGGACAGTACTTTCGATGGCTACACCTTC	CASSLDSTFDGYTF
TRBV6-5	-	-	TRBJ2-4	TGTGCCAGCGGCCGGGCTGGCCAAGACATTCAGTACTTC	CASGRAGQDIQYF
TRBV18	-	-	TRBJ2-5	TGTGCCAGCTCACCACTAGGGGCCCAAGAGACCCAGTACTTC	CASSPLGAQETQYF
TRBV7-3	-	-	TRBJ1-6	TGTGCCAGCCGCGGGGGATCAAATTCACCCCTCCACTTT	CASRGGSNSPLHF
TRBV6-5	few	-	TRBJ1-1	TGTGCCAGCAGTTACAGGGCTAACACTGAAGCTTTCTTT	CASSYRANTEAFF
TRBV30	-	TRBD1	TRBJ1-3	TGTGCCTGGAGTGTACAGGGGAGAAACACCATATATTTT	CAWSVQGRNTIYF
TRBV5-5	-	-	TRBJ2-1	TGTGCCAGCAGCTTGGCTCAGGGGAGTATCGGTGAGCAGTTCTTC	CASSLAQGSIGEQFF
TRBV6-5	-	TRBD1	TRBJ2-3	TGTGCCAGCACATGGGACAGGAACACAGATACGCAGTATTTT	CASTWDRNTDTQYF
TRBV6-1	-	-	TRBJ2-7	TGTGCCAGCAGGGAGGGACGTCCGACGCAGTACTTC	CASREGRPTQYF
TRBV29-1	-	TRBD2	TRBJ2-1	TGCAGCGCCTTCCAAGCTAGCGGGGGCGGCTACAATGAGCAGTTCTTC	CSAFQASGGGYNEQFF
TRBV5-6	few	TRBD1	TRBJ2-7	TGTGCCAGCAGCCCCCTTGGACAGGGCTTCGAGCAGTACTTC	CASSPLGQGFEQYF
TRBV5-1	-	TRBD1	TRBJ1-1	TGCGCCAGCGGGGAAGGAGGGGGCGCGGGCCTGAACACTGAAGCTTTCTTT	CASGEGGGAGLNTEAFF
TRBV5-4	once	-	TRBJ1-1	TGTGCCAGCAGCCCCCAGGACAGATTAATTGAAGCTTTCTTT	CASSPQDRLIEAFF
TRBV4-1	once	-	TRBJ2-7	TGCGCCAGCAGCCAGGAAAGACTGGACTCCTACGAGCAGTACTTC	CASSQERLDSYEQYF
TRBV6-5	-	-	TRBJ1-6	TGTGCCAGCAGTTACTCGACCCGGCCCACACCCCTCCACTTT	CASSYSTRPTPLHF
TRBV7-9	-	-	TRBJ1-3	TGTGCCAGCAGCGACCGGGGTAGCTCTGGAAACACCATATATTTT	CASSDRGSSGNTIYF
TRBV5-6	once	TRBD1	TRBJ1-6	TGTGCCAGCAGCTTCCGGGACAGGGTCGCTTCACCCCTCCACTTT	CASSFRDRVASPLHF
TRBV19	-	-	TRBJ1-5	TGTGCCACCCAAAGCAGGGCGAGCCAGCATTTT	CATQSRASQHF
TRBV15	-	TRBD2	TRBJ2-1	TGTGCCACGGCCGGGACTAGTTCCTACAATGAGCAGTTCTTC	CATAGTSSYNEQFF
TRBV11-2	-	-	TRBJ2-4	TGTGCCAGCAGCTTAGTCCAGCCCAAAAACATTCAGTACTTC	CASSLVQPKNIQYF
TRBV29-1	-	-	TRBJ1-2	TGCAGCGTTGAGCGGGGCAGACGCTATGGCTACACCTTC	CSVERGRRYGYTF
TRBV30	-	-	TRBJ2-1	TGTGCCTGGAGCTCAAACCAGGGTAGCAATGAGCAGTTCTTC	CAWSSNQGSNEQFF
TRBV7-9	-	-	TRBJ1-6	TGTGCCAGCAGCTTAGAAACGGGCACCCTCCACTTT	CASSLETGTLHF
TRBV6-1	-	TRBD1	TRBJ2-3	TGTGCCAGCAGCTGGACAGGGGGCGATACGCAGTATTTT	CASSWTGGDTQYF
TRBV7-2	once	-	TRBJ1-1	TGTGCCAGCAGCATCCCCGAGATGAACACTGAAGCTTTCTTT	CASSIPEMNTEAFF
TRBV7-9	-	-	TRBJ2-5	TGTGCCAGCAGCCATACCGACAGCCCAGAGACCCAGTACTTC	CASSHTDSPETQYF
TRBV27	-	-	TRBJ2-7	TGTGCCAGCAGGGCGGCTTCCACCTACGAGCAGTACTTC	CASRAASTYEQYF
TRBV2	once	-	TRBJ1-2	TGTGCCAGCAGGGGGGCGGGTAGGGGCTACACCTTC	CASRGAGRGYTF
TRBV2	-	TRBD1	TRBJ1-1	TGTGCCAGCACCCCGGGACAGGGGATAACAAACACTGAAGCTTTCTTT	CASTPGQGITNTEAFF
TRBV6-1	-	-	TRBJ1-5	TGTGCCAGCAGTGCCTATCAAGCAAGGGAGCCCCAGCATTTT	CASSAYQAREPQHF
TRBV7-2	-	-	TRBJ2-7	TGTGCCAGCAGCTTGGGCTTATCAGTAAACGAGCAGTACTTC	CASSLGLSVNEQYF
TRBV7-2	-	TRBD1	TRBJ2-7	TGTGCCAGCGGAACAGGGGGCCGGTACGAGCAGTACTTC	CASGTGGRYEQYF
TRBV10-2	-	-	TRBJ1-2	TGCGCCAGCAGTGAGACGACAGCCAACTATGGCTACACCTTC	CASSETTANYGYTF
TRBV6-4	-	-	TRBJ1-5	TGTGCCAGCAGTCCCAAGCCCGACAGCCCGCCTGAAAATCAGCCCCAGCATTTT	CASSPKPDSPPENQPQHF
TRBV28	-	-	TRBJ1-5	TGTGCCAGCATTGACAGCAATCAGCCCCAGCATTTT	CASIDSNQPQHF
TRBV7-2	-	-	TRBJ2-6	TGTGCCAGCAGCTTTAACCTCATGGGTGGGGCCAACGTCCTGACTTTC	CASSFNLMGGANVLTF
TRBV27	-	TRBD2	TRBJ2-7	TGTGCCAGCAGTTTATCGGCGGGAGTCTCGACCTACGAGCAGTACTTC	CASSLSAGVSTYEQYF
TRBV18	-	TRBD2	TRBJ2-1	TGTGCCAGCTCTATGCCGGGACTAGCAGGCAATGAGCAGTTCTTC	CASSMPGLAGNEQFF
TRBV7-7	-	-	TRBJ2-5	TGTGCTAGCAGCTTAGAGCCTGGGGTTGGGACCCAGTACTTC	CASSLEPGVGTQYF
TRBV6-5	-	TRBD1	TRBJ2-5	TGTGCCAGCAGCGGACCGACAGGGAAAGAGACCCAGTACTTC	CASSGPTGKETQYF
TRBV5-4	-	TRBD2	TRBJ2-2	TGTGCCAGCAGCTTGATGGCTAGCGGTACCACCGGGGAGCTGTTTTTT	CASSLMASGTTGELFF
TRBV10-1	-	TRBD1	TRBJ1-2	TGCGCCAGCAGGGGAAAGACAGGGTGCCTAGACTATGGCTACACCTTC	CASRGKTGCLDYGYTF
TRBV7-6	-	TRBD1	TRBJ1-3	TGTGCCAGCAGCCCGGGGACAGGGGTAGTGCAGGACACCATATATTTT	CASSPGTGVVQDTIYF
TRBV6-5	-	TRBD1	TRBJ1-3	TGTGCCAGCACTCGGGACAGTCTCTCTGGAAACACCATATATTTT	CASTRDSLSGNTIYF
TRBV5-1	-	-	TRBJ2-5	TGCGCCAGCAGCTTGTTGCAGGGGCTACAAGAGACCCAGTACTTC	CASSLLQGLQETQYF
TRBV2	-	-	TRBJ2-7	TGTGCCAGCAGCCGCCTGGCCGGGCCATCCTACGAGCAGTACTTC	CASSRLAGPSYEQYF
TRBV15	-	-	TRBJ2-7	TGTGCCACCAGCAGCCTCAGGGGGGGGTACGAGCAGTACTTC	CATSSLRGGYEQYF
TRBV27	-	-	TRBJ2-7	TGTGCCAGCAGTTTAAGTCAGGGATACGAGCAGTACTTC	CASSLSQGYEQYF
TRBV10-3	-	-	TRBJ2-7	TGTGCCATCGGAGGGGACACTCTCCCTGGGGGGCAGTACTTC	CAIGGDTLPGGQYF
TRBV2	few	-	TRBJ2-7	TGTGCCAGCAGTGAACCTCCAGCCTCCTACGAGCAGTACTTC	CASSEPPASYEQYF
TRBV10-3	-	-	TRBJ1-3	TGTGCCATCAGTGAGTTCAGGGATAACACCATATATTTT	CAISEFRDNTIYF
TRBV7-3	-	-	TRBJ2-3	TGTGCCAGCAGCGAAACTAGTCACACAGATACGCAGTATTTT	CASSETSHTDTQYF
TRBV20-1	-	-	TRBJ2-7	TGCAGCGACCCTAGAGAGCAGTACTTC	CSDPREQYF
TRBV5-6	-	TRBD1	TRBJ1-2	TGTGCCAGCAGCTACAGGGGTTATGGCTACACCTTC	CASSYRGYGYTF
TRBV6-1	few	-	TRBJ1-1	TGTGCCAGCAGTGAACAGGGGCTGGGGTTCGCTGAAGCTTTCTTT	CASSEQGLGFAEAFF
TRBV11-3	once	-	TRBJ2-1	TGTGCCAGCAGCCGGGACGGGGTGGGTGAGCAGTTCTTC	CASSRDGVGEQFF